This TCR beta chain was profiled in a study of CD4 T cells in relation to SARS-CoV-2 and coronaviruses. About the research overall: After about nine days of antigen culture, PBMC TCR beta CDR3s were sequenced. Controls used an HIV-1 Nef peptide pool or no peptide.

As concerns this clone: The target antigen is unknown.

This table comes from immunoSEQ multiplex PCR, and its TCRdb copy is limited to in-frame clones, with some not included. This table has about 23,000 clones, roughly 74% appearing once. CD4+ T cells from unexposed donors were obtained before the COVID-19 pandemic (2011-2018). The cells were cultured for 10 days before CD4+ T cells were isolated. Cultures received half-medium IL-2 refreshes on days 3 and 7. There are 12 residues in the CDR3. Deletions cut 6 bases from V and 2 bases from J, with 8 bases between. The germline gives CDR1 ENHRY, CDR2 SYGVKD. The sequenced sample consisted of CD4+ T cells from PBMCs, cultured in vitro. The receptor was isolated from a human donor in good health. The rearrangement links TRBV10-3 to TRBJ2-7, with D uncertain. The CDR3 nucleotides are TGTGCCATCAGCGAGGCCCCCTACGAGCAGTACTTC. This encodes CAISEAPYEQYF.